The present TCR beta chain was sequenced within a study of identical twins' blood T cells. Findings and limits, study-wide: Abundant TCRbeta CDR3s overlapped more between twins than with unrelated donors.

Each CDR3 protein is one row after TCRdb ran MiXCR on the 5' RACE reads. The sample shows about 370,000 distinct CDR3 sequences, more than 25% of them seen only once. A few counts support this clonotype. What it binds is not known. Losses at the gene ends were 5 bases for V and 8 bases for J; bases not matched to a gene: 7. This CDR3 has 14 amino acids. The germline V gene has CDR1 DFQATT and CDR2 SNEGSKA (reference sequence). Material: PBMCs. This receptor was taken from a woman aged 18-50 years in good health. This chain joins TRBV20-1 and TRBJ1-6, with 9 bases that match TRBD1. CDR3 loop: CSALRTGADSPLHF. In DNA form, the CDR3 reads TGCAGTGCTCTACGGACAGGGGCGGATTCACCCCTCCACTTT.